Sequencing of this TCR beta chain was carried out in a study of T cell repertoires in cytomegalovirus infection. At the level of the study: In public TCR beta signatures, there were indications of both CMV infection and matching HLA type. Overall study findings and caveats: Summed frequency of public TCR beta families distinguished CMV carriers with the relevant HLA. The ex vivo response was dominated by HLA-C-restricted CMV-specific TCR beta clonotypes.

Trimming removed 0 bases at V and 8 bases at J, with 11 bases between. This CDR3 is built from 14 residues. Germline CDR1 and CDR2: LNHDA and SQIVND (reference sequence). This clonotype was picked up many times. No antigen is known for it. TCRdb processed the reads anew with MiXCR; each CDR3 protein has one entry. The repertoire holds some 220,000 distinct CDR3 sequences, 9% to 15% seen once, with around 1.6% in the top ten. The sequenced sample was PBMCs. This clonotype was obtained from a human donor in good health (CMV status not recorded). Some clones in this sample may be carry-over from other donors' samples. This chain uses TRBV19 with TRBJ2-1; tentative D call: TRBD2 (5 bases). The CDR3 coding sequence is TGTGCCAGTAGTATAGATATCGGAGGCGATGAGCAGTTCTTC. This gives the protein CASSIDIGGDEQFF. Based on the CDR3 plus reference TRBV19 and TRBJ2-1, the full variable domain is DGGITQSPKYLFRKEGQNVTLSCEQNLNHDAMYWYRQDPGQGLRLIYYSQIVNDFQKGDIAEGYSVSREKKESFPLTVTSAQKNPTAFYLCASSIDIGGDEQFFGPGTRLTVL.